Here is one TCR beta chain with its context. At the deep level, the assay was run. The data were produced by immunoSEQ multiplex PCR, yet TCRdb's version contains in-frame clones alone and is incomplete. The sample records about 2 million clones, roughly 94% being singletons. This sample is part of a study of shared clonotypes between healthy human individuals. Germline V CDR1 and CDR2: SGHNT, YENEEA. This CDR3 contains 17 residues. J lost 7 bases, V lost 0 bases, and 10 bases had no gene match. The naive CD8 fraction comprised CD45RO-negative cells positively selected for CCR7 and excluded terminally differentiated effector memory CD45RA+ cells. All donors qualified as healthy HIV-negative adults and had experienced no recent acute infections or vaccinations.

This TCR derives from a man between 18 and 35 years old in good health. The gene calls are TRBV11-3 and TRBJ2-1; 9 bases match TRBD1. Sequences were obtained from naive CD8+ T cells sorted from blood. CDR3 nucleotides: TGTGCCAGCAGCTTAGACCCCCCGGGACAGGGTGGTAATGAGCAGTTCTTC. It yields the protein CASSLDPPGQGGNEQFF.